The sequence of this TCR beta chain was determined in a study of beta chain features in type 1 diabetes. A note on this clone: The antigen is not known.

The CDR3 runs 14 residues. The V gene's germline CDR1 is SGHRS and CDR2 YFSETQ. Trimming cost V 5 bases and J 0 bases, with 9 bases left between them. Study findings and constraints: VDJ junctions from type 1 diabetes patients carried fewer insertions and larger deletions.

Expressed TCRB transcripts were sequenced after all isolated RNA was converted to cDNA. The protocol was immunoSEQ multiplex PCR, while the TCRdb copy is restricted to in-frame clones and leaves out a portion. The sample carries roughly 450,000 clones, roughly 10% recorded once. The V call is TRBV5-1, the J call TRBJ1-3, with D possibly TRBD1 on 6 matching bases. Sequencing was performed on naive CD4+ T cells from blood. This TCR derives from a woman in her late teens or twenties in good health. CDR3 loop: CASRGGHSGNTIYF. In DNA form, the CDR3 reads TGCGCCAGCAGAGGGGGTCACTCTGGAAACACCATATATTTT.